This TCR beta chain was obtained from a study of siplizumab effects on memory and regulatory T cells. Method: immunoSEQ multiplex PCR; TCRdb's copy keeps in-frame clones and lacks some. The top ten hold roughly 38% of the sample, which has roughly 56,000 clones, 85% to 95% seen once. Remarks on this clone: Its antigen is undetermined.

The germline V gene encodes CDR1 SNHLY and CDR2 FYNNEI. The CDR3 length is 13 residues. V was clipped by 7 bases and J by 4 bases; unmatched bases: 3. Notes on the study in general: In controls, 26.9% of mappable alloreactive CD4+ clones were Treg-derived on average, versus about 69% with siplizumab. Naive T cells were seen as more diverse than memory cells and as major alloresponse contributors. Unstimulated subsets contained matches for only a minor fraction of alloreactive clones.

The V gene is TRBV2, the J gene TRBJ2-7, with 11 bases that match TRBD2. The sequencing sample was made of CD8+ T cells sorted from blood. This receptor was taken from a human donor in good health. This CDR3 is CASMTSGEYEQYF. In DNA form, the CDR3 reads TGTGCCAGCATGACTAGCGGGGAGTACGAGCAGTACTTC.